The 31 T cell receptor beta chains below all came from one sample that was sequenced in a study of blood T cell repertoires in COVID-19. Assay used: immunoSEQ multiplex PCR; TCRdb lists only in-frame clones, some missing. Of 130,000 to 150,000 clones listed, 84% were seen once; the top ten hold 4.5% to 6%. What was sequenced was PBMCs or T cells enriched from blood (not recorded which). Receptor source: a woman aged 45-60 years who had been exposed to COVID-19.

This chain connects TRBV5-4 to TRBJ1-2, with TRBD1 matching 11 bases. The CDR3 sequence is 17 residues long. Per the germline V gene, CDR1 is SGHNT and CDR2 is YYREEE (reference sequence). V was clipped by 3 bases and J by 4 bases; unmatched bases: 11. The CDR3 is CASSSNRTGGFSYGYTF. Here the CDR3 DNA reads TGTGCCAGCAGCTCGAATCGGACAGGGGGCTTTAGCTATGGCTACACCTTC.

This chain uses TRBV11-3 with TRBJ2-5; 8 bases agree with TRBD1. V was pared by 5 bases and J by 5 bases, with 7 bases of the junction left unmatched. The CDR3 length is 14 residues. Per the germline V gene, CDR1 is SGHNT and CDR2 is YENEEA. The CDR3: CASSPGQGLETQYF. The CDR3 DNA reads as TGTGCCAGCAGCCCCGGACAGGGACTTGAGACCCAGTACTTC.

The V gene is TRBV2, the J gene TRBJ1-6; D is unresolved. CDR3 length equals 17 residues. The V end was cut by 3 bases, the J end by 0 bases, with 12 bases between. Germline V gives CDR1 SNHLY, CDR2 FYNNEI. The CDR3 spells CASSEKETTSYNSPLHF. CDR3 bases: TGTGCCAGCAGTGAGAAGGAGACGACCTCCTATAATTCACCCCTCCACTTT.

This CDR3 reads CASSPQGIGNYGYTF. The CDR3 nucleotides read TGTGCCAGCAGCCCCCAGGGTATAGGGAACTATGGCTACACCTTC. The chain carries TRBV13 and TRBJ1-2; TRBD1 might be the D (5 bases). This CDR3 comprises 15 residues. The germline gives CDR1 PRHDT, CDR2 FYEKMQ (reference sequence). V lost 5 bases, J lost 2 bases, and 15 bases lay in between.

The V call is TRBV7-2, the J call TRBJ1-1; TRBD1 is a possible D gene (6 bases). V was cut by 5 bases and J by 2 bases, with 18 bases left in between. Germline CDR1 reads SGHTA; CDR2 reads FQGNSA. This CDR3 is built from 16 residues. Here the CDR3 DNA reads TGTGCCAGCAGCCTGAAGAATCAGGGGATTAACACTGAAGCTTTCTTT. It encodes CASSLKNQGINTEAFF.

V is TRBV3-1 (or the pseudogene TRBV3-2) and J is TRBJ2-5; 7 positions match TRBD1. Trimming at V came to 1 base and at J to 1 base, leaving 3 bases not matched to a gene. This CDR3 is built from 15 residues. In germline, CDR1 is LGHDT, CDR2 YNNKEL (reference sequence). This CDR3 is CASSQGTGVQETQYF. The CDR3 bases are TGTGCCAGCAGCCAAGGTACAGGGGTCCAAGAGACCCAGTACTTC.

The CDR3 region is CASSYSPGGIGNQPQHF. For the CDR3, the DNA is TGTGCCAGCAGTTACTCGCCAGGGGGCATTGGCAATCAGCCCCAGCATTTT. The chain has TRBV6-2 or TRBV6-3 and TRBJ1-5; 8 nucleotides line up with TRBD1. V shed 0 bases and J 2 bases; nucleotides not matched to a gene: 6. The length of the CDR3 is 17 residues. In germline, CDR1 is MNHEY, CDR2 SVGEGT.

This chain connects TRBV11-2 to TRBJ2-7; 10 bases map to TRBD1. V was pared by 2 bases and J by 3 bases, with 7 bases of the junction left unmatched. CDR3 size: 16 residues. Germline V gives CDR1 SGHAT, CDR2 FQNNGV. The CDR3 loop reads CASSLTSGQGFYEQYF. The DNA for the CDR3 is TGTGCCAGCAGCTTAACGTCGGGACAGGGGTTCTACGAGCAGTACTTC. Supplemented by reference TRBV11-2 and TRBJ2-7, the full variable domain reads EAGVAQSPRYKIIEKRQSVAFWCNPISGHATLYWYQQILGQGPKLLIQFQNNGVVDDSQLPKDRFSAERLKGVDSTLKIQPAKLEDSAVYLCASSLTSGQGFYEQYFGPGTRLTVT.

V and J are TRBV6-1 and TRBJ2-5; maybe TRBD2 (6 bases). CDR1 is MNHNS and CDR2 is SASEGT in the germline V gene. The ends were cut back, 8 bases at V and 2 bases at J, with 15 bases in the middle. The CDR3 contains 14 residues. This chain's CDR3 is CASWGGTPQETQYF. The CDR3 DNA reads TGTGCCAGCTGGGGCGGGACTCCTCAAGAGACCCAGTACTTC.

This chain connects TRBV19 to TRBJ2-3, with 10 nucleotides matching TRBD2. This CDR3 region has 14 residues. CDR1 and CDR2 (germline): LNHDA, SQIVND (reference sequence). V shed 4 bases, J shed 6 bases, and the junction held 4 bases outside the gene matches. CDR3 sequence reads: CASSTSGGRDTQYF. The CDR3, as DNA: TGTGCCAGTAGTACTAGCGGGGGCAGGGATACGCAGTATTTT.

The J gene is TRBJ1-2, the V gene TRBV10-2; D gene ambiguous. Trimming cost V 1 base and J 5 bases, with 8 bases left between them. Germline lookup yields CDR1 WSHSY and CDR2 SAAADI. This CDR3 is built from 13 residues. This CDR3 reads CASSEWRDYGYTF. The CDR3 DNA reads TGCGCCAGCAGTGAGTGGAGGGATTATGGCTACACCTTC.

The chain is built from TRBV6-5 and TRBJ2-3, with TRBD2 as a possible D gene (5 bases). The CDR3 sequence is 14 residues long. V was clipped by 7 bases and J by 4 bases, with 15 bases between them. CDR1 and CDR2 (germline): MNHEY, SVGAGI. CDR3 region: CASKPFGISDTQYF. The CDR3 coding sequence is TGTGCCAGCAAACCGTTCGGGATCTCAGATACGCAGTATTTT.

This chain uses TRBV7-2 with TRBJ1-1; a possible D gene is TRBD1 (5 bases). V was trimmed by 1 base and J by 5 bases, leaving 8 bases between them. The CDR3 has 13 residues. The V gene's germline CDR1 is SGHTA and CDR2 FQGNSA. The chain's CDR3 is CASSLGGATEAFF. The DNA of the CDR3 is TGTGCCAGCAGCTTAGGCGGGGCTACTGAAGCTTTCTTT.

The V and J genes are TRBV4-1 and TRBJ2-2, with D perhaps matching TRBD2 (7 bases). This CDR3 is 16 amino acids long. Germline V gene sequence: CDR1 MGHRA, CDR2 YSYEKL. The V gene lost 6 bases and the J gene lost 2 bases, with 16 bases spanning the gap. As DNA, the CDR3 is TGCGCCAGCAGGCTAGGGGGGGGCTTAAACACCGGGGAGCTGTTTTTT. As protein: CASRLGGGLNTGELFF.

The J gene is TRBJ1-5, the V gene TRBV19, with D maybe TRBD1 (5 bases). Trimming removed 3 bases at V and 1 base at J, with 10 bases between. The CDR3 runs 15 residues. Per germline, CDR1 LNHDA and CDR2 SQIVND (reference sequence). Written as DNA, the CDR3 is TGTGCCAGTAGTATTAGACAGACGAGCAATCAGCCCCAGCATTTT. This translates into CASSIRQTSNQPQHF.

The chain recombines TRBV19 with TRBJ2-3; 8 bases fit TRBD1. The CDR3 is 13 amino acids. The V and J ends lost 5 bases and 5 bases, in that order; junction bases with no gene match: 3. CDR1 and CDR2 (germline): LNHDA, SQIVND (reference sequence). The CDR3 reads CASSDRGGDTQYF. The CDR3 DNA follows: TGTGCCAGTAGTGACAGGGGAGGAGATACGCAGTATTTT.

The CDR3 DNA reads as TGTGCCTCATCCCTCGGGGGGGTGAGAGAAAAACTGTTTTTT. It specifies CASSLGGVREKLFF. The chain recombines TRBV19 with TRBJ1-4; D may be TRBD1 (5 bases). Germline assignment: CDR1 LNHDA and CDR2 SQIVND (reference sequence). V lost 11 bases and J lost 8, with 21 bases in between. This CDR3 has 14 amino acids.

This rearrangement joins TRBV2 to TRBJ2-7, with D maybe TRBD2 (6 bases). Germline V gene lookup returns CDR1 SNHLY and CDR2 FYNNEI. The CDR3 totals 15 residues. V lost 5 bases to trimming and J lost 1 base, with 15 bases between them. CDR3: CASSRGGTGSYEQYF. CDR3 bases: TGTGCCAGCAGTCGGGGCGGGACTGGATCCTACGAGCAGTACTTC.

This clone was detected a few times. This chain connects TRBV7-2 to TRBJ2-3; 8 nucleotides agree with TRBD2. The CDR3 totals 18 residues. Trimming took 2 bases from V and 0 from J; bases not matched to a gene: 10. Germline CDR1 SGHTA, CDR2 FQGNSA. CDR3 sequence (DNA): TGTGCCAGCAGCTTACTGGGCGGGAGGTCCGCAAGCACAGATACGCAGTATTTT. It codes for CASSLLGGRSASTDTQYF.

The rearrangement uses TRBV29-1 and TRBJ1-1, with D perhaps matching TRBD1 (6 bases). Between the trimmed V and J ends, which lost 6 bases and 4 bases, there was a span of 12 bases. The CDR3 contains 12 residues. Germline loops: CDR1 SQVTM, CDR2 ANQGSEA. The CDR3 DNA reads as TGCAGCGTACAGGGATACGGCACTGAAGCTTTCTTT. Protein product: CSVQGYGTEAFF.

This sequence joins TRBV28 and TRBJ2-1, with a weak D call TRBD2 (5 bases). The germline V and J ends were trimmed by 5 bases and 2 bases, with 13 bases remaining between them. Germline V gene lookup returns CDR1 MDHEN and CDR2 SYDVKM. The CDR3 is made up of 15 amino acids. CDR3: CASSADQRAYNEQFF. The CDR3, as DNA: TGTGCCAGCAGTGCTGACCAGAGGGCCTACAATGAGCAGTTCTTC.

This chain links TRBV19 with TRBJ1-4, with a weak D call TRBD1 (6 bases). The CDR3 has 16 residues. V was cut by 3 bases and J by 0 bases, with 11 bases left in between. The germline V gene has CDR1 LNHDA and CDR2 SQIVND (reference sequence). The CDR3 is CASSMGHSATNEKLFF. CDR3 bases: TGTGCCAGTAGTATGGGACATTCTGCAACTAATGAAAAACTGTTTTTT.

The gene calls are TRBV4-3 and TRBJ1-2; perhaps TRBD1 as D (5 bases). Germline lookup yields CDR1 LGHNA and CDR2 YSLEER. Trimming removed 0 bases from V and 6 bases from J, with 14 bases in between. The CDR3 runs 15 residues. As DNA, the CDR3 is TGCGCCAGCAGCCAAGAAAAAGGGAAAGGGGATGGCTACACCTTC. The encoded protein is CASSQEKGKGDGYTF.

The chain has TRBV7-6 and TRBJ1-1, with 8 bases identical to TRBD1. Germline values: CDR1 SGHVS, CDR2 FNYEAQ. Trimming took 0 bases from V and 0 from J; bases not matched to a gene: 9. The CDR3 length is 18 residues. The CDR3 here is CASSLAGGTGIMNTEAFF. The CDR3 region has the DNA TGTGCCAGCAGCTTAGCAGGCGGGACAGGAATCATGAACACTGAAGCTTTCTTT.

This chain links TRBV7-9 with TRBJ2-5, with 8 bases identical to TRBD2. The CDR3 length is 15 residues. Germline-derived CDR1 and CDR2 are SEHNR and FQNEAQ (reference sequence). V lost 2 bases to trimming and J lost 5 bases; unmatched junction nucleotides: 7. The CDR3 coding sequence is TGTGCCAGCAGCTTAAGAAAGGGCGGGAGGGAGACCCAGTACTTC. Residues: CASSLRKGGRETQYF.

The DNA of the CDR3 is TGTGCCAGCAGCCAAGAAGCGGGGAAAGGTAATTCACCCCTCCACTTT. Translating gives CASSQEAGKGNSPLHF. The chain combines TRBV3-1 (or the pseudogene TRBV3-2) with TRBJ1-6; the D is unclear. The length of the CDR3 is 16 residues. The V and J ends lost 0 bases and 6 bases respectively, with 12 bases between them. Per the germline V gene, CDR1 is LGHDT and CDR2 is YNNKEL (reference sequence).

The CDR3 sequence: CASSFGGSGNTIYF. CDR3 DNA: TGTGCCAGCAGTTTCGGAGGCTCTGGAAACACCATATATTTT. The rearrangement uses TRBV28 and TRBJ1-3, with D hard to call. The CDR3 covers 14 residues. In germline, CDR1 is MDHEN, CDR2 SYDVKM. V lost 3 bases, J lost 0 bases, and 6 bases lay in between.

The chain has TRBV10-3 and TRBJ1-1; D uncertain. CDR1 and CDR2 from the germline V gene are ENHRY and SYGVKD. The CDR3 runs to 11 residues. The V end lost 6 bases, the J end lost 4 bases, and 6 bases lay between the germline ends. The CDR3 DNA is TGTGCCATCAGCGATAGCACTGAAGCTTTCTTT. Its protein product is CAISDSTEAFF.

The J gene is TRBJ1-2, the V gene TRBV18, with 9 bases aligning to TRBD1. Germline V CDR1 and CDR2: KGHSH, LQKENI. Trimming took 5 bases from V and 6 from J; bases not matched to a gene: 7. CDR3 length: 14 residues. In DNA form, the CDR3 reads TGTGCCAGCTCAAAACGTGACAGGGGGGATGGCTACACCTTC. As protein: CASSKRDRGDGYTF.

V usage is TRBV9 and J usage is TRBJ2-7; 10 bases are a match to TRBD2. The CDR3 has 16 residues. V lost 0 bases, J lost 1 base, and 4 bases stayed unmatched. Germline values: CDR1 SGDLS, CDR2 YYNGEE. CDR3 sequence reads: CASSVGGLARSYEQYF. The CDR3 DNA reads TGTGCCAGCAGCGTAGGGGGACTAGCGAGGTCCTACGAGCAGTACTTC.

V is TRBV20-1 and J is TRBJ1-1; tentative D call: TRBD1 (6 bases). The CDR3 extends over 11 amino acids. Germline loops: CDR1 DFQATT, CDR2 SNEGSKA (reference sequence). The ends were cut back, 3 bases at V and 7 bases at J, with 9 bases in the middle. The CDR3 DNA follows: TGCAGTGCTAGTCGGACAGTTGAAGCTTTCTTT. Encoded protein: CSASRTVEAFF.